This TCR beta chain came from a study of blood T cell repertoires in COVID-19. Original processing notes: Reference gene primer amplification in the assay estimated nucleated cell counts. Some clones are missing from TCRdb's copy, which holds only in-frame ones; the method was immunoSEQ multiplex PCR. For V, J and clone size, that table is used; D and trimming come from the DNA. The sample yields about 34,000 clones, approximately 80% seen once. There are 13 residues in the CDR3. Germline CDR1 reads SQVTM; CDR2 reads ANQGSEA. The J gene is TRBJ2-3, the V gene TRBV29-1, with 8 nucleotides matching TRBD2. Sequenced input: peripheral blood. The clonotype comes from a man older than 75 with acute or convalescent COVID-19. This chain's CDR3 is CSVTSASTDTQYF. CDR3 sequence (DNA): TGCAGTGTGACTAGCGCTTCCACAGATACGCAGTATTTT.